Listed below are T cell receptor beta chains from one sample, sequenced in a study of control samples from healthy donors and cancer patients. Clones were sequenced by immunoSEQ multiplex PCR, and TCRdb holds only the in-frame ones, with some missing. The sample consists of 120,000 or so clones, 91% of them appearing once. Sequencing was carried out using blood. The origin of the receptors is a man younger than 35 in good health. Both conserved end residues are part of each CDR3. Each record gives: D gene, clone size, V gene, J gene, CDR3 DNA, CDR3 protein. The D gene is left open where the match is weak. Rows may omit the clone size; those that give it use once, few, many or a size class.

NA,NA,TRBV20-1,TRBJ1-1,TGCAGTGCTACCAGGGAGCCGTGGGCTTTCTTT,CSATREPWAFF
NA,NA,TRBV4-1,TRBJ2-5,TGCGCCAGCAGCCGTAGTACAGCTGCCCTGCTGGAGACCCAGTACTTC,CASSRSTAALLETQYF
NA,NA,TRBV6-1,TRBJ1-3,TGTGCCAGCAGTGAAGTCGGCGCTTCTGGAAACACCATATATTTT,CASSEVGASGNTIYF
NA,NA,TRBV4-1,TRBJ1-5,TGCGCCAGCAGCCAAGCTGGGGGGAACAATCAGCCCCAGCATTTT,CASSQAGGNNQPQHF
NA,NA,TRBV6-4,TRBJ1-1,TGTGCCAGCAGGCGTACCATGAACACTGAAGCTTTCTTT,CASRRTMNTEAFF
NA,few,TRBV18,TRBJ1-1,TGTGCCAGCTCACCTGGGACTACCCCACAAGTGAACACTGAAGCTTTCTTT,CASSPGTTPQVNTEAFF
NA,NA,TRBV5-6,TRBJ1-5,TGTGCCAGCAGCTTTGGGGAGGGCAATCAGCCCCAGCATTTT,CASSFGEGNQPQHF
TRBD1,NA,TRBV19,TRBJ1-2,TGTGCCAGTAGTATAGTCGGGACAGGGAACTATGGCTACACCTTC,CASSIVGTGNYGYTF
NA,NA,TRBV9,TRBJ2-1,TGTGCCAGCAGCCTCAGAGGCATCAATGAGCAGTTCTTC,CASSLRGINEQFF
NA,NA,TRBV5-4,TRBJ1-6,TGTGCCAGCAGCTTCGGACGGATTAATTCACCCCTCCACTTT,CASSFGRINSPLHF
TRBD2,NA,TRBV5-5,TRBJ2-3,TGTGCCAGCAGCTTGGTTGCTAGCGGGGGCCCACCAAGGGATACGCAGTATTTT,CASSLVASGGPPRDTQYF
NA,NA,TRBV6-6,TRBJ1-5,TGTGCCAGCAGTCTAGGGGGGAATCACGGTCAGCCCCAGCATTTT,CASSLGGNHGQPQHF
NA,NA,TRBV6-1,TRBJ2-1,TGTGCCAGCAGTGAGTCCTCCGATGAGCAGTTCTTC,CASSESSDEQFF